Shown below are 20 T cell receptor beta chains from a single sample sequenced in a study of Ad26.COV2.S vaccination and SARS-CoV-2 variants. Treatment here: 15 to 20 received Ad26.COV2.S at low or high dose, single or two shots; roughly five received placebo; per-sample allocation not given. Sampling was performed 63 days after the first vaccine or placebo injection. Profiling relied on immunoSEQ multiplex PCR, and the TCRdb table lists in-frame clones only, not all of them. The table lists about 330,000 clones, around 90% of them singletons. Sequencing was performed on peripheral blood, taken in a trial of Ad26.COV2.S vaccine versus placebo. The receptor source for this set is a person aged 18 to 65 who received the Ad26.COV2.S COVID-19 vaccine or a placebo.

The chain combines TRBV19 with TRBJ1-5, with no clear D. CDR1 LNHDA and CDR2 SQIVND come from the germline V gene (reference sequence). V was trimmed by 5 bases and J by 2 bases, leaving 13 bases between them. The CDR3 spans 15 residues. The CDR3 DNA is TGTGCCAGTAGTCCGGGGTGGGTGGGCAATCAGCCCCAGCATTTT. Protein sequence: CASSPGWVGNQPQHF.

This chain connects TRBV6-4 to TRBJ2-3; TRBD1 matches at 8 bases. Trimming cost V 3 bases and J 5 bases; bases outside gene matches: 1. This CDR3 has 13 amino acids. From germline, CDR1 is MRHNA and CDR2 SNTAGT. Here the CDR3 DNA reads TGTGCCAGCAGTGAAGACAGGGGAGATACGCAGTATTTT. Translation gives CASSEDRGDTQYF.

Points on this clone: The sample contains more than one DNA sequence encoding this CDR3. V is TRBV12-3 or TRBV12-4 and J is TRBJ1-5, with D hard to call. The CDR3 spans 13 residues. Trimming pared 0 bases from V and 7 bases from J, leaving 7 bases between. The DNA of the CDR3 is TGTGCCAGCAGTTTAGCCGCGGGGCAGCCCCAGCATTTT. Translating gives CASSLAAGQPQHF.

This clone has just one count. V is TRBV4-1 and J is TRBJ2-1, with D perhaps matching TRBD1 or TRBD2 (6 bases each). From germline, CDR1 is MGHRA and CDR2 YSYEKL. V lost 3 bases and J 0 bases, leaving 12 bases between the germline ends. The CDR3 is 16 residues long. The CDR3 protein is CASSQGGGYSYNEQFF. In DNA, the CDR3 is TGCGCCAGCAGCCAGGGGGGCGGTTACTCCTACAATGAGCAGTTCTTC.

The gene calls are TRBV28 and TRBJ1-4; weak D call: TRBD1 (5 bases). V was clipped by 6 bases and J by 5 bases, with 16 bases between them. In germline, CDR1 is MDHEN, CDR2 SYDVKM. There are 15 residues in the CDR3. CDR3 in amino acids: CASSRGGGLNEKLFF. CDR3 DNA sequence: TGTGCCAGCAGCCGTGGGGGGGGGTTGAATGAAAAACTGTTTTTT.

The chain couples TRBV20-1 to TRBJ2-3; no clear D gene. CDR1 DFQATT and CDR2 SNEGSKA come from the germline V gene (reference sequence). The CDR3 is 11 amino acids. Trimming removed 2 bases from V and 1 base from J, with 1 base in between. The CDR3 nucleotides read TGCAGTGCTAGACGCACAGATACGCAGTATTTT. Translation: CSARRTDTQYF.

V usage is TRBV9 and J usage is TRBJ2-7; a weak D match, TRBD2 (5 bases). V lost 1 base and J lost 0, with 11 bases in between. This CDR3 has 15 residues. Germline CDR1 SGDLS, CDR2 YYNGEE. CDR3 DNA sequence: TGTGCCAGCAGCGTAAGCGGTGGGAGCTCCTACGAGCAGTACTTC. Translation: CASSVSGGSSYEQYF. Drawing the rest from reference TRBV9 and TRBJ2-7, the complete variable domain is DSGVTQTPKHLITATGQRVTLRCSPRSGDLSVYWYQQSLDQGLQFLIQYYNGEERAKGNILERFSAQQFPDLHSELNLSSLELGDSALYFCASSVSGGSSYEQYFGPGTRLTVT.

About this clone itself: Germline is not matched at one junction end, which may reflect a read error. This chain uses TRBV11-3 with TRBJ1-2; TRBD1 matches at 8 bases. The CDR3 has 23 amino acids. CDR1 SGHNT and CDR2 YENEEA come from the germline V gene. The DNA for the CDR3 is TGTGCCAGCAGCGTAGAGGGACAGGCTAGAAAACCGACCCCCTGGGACAATAACTATGGCTACACCTTC. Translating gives CASSVEGQARKPTPWDNNYGYTF. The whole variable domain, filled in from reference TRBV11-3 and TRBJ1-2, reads EAGVVQSPRYKIIEKKQPVAFWCNPISGHNTLYWYLQNLGQGPELLIRYENEEAVDDSQLPKDRFSAERLKGVDSTLKIQPAELGDSAVYLCASSVEGQARKPTPWDNNYGYTFGSGTRLTVV.

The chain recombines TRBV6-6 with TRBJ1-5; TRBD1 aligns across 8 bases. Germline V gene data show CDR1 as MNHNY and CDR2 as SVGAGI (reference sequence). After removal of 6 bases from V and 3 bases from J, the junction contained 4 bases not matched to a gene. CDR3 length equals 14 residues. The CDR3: CASRAQGDNQPQHF. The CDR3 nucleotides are TGTGCCAGCAGAGCACAGGGGGACAATCAGCCCCAGCATTTT.

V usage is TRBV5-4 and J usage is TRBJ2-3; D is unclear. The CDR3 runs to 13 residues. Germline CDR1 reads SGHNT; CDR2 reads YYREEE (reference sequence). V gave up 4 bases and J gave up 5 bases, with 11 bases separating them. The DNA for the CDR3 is TGTGCCAGCAGCGCCGAGAAAATAGATACGCAGTATTTT. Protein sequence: CASSAEKIDTQYF. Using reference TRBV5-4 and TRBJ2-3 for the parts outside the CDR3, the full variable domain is ETGVTQSPTHLIKTRGQQVTLRCSSQSGHNTVSWYQQALGQGPQFIFQYYREEENGRGNFPPRFSGLQFPNYSSELNVNALELDDSALYLCASSAEKIDTQYFGPGTRLTVL.

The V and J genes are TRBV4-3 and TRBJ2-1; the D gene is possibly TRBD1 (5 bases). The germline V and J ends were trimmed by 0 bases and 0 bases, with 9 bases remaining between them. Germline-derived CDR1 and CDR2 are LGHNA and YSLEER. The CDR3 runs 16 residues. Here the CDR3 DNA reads TGCGCCAGCAGCCAAGATGGGCAGGGCTCCTACAATGAGCAGTTCTTC. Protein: CASSQDGQGSYNEQFF.

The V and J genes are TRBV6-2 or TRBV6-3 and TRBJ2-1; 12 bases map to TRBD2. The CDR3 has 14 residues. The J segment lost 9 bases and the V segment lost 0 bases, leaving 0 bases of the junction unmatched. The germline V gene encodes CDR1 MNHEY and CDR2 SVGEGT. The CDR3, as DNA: TGTGCCAGCAGTTACTCGGGACTAGCGGGTGAGCAGTTCTTC. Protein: CASSYSGLAGEQFF.

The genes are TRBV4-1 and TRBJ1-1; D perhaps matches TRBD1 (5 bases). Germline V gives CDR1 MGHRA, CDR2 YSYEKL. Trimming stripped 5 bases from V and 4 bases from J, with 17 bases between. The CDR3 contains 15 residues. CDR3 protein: CASSKARGGGTEAFF. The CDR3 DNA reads TGCGCCAGCAGCAAAGCGAGGGGCGGGGGCACTGAAGCTTTCTTT.

CDR3 coding DNA: TGTGCCAGCAGTTACGCCAGGGGGAATAACTATGGCTACACCTTC. Protein product: CASSYARGNNYGYTF. The chain carries TRBV6-2 or TRBV6-3 and TRBJ1-2, with TRBD1 identical over 7 bases. J was trimmed by 1 base and V by 2 bases; bases with no gene match: 4. The CDR3 covers 15 residues. The germline gives CDR1 MNHEY, CDR2 SVGEGT.

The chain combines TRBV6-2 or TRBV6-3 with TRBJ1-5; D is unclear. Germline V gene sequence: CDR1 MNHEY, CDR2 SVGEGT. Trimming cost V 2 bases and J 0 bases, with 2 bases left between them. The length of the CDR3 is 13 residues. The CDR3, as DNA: TGTGCCAGCAGTTACGATAGCAATCAGCCCCAGCATTTT. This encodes CASSYDSNQPQHF.

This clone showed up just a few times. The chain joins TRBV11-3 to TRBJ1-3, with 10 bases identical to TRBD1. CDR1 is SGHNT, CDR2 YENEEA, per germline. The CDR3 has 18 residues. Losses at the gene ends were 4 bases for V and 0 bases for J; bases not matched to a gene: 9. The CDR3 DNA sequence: TGTGCCAGCAGCTCTGGGGACAGGGGCCTCGACTCTGGAAACACCATATATTTT. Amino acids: CASSSGDRGLDSGNTIYF.

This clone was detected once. The CDR3: CATSPAGDTGELFF. CDR3 nucleotides: TGTGCCACCAGCCCAGCGGGAGACACCGGGGAGCTGTTTTTT. The chain couples TRBV24-1 to TRBJ2-2; 8 nucleotides agree with TRBD2. The germline V gene has CDR1 KGHDR and CDR2 SFDVKD. The CDR3 spans 14 residues. V trimming: 7 bases; J trimming: 3 bases; junction bases outside the gene matches: 3.

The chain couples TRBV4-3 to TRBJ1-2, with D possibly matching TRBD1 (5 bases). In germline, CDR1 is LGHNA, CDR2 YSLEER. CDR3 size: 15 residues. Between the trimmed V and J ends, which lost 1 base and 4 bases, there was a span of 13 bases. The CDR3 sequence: CASSQARGPLYGYTF. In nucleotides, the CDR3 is TGCGCCAGCAGCCAAGCGAGGGGCCCCCTCTATGGCTACACCTTC.

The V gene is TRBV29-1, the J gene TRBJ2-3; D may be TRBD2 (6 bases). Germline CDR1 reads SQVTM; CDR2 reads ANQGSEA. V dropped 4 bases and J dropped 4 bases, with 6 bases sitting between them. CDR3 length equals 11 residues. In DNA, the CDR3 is TGCAGCGTTGCGGGGGCAGATACGCAGTATTTT. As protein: CSVAGADTQYF.

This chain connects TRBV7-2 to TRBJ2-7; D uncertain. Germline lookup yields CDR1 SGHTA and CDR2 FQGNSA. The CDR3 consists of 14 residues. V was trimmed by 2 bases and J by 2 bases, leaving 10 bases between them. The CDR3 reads CASSLYPDTYEQYV. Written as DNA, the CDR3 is TGTGCCAGCAGCTTATATCCCGACACCTACGAGCAGTACGTC.